This TCR beta chain was recovered during a study of blood T cells in healthy people across ages (dated by TCRdb to 2013 to 2016). Regarding the complete study: In model experiments, template switching captured about one uniquely barcoded TCR beta cDNA molecule for every two T cells. Using deep sequencing normalized with unique cDNA molecular identifiers, the study measured how TCR beta repertoire diversity changes with age. Four age groups were formed from the donors: young (average about 16 years), middle-aged (approximately 41), aged (around 68) and long-lived (less than 85). To avoid experimental bias, donors of different ages were distributed randomly across sequencing lanes. Two additional independent replicas of 1 million unique cDNA reads from the same blood draw were analyzed for two donors (one aged 18 to 30 and one aged 80 or older). General conclusions and limits of the study: Observed TCR beta diversity per million T cells fell roughly linearly with age, and a significant reduction was already apparent by age around 39. Observed TCR beta diversity correlated strongly with the percentage of naive T cells measured by flow cytometry. Compared with the aged group, the long-lived group had more naive CD4+ T cells, fewer expanded clones and increased TCR diversity, a pattern suggesting age selection. Total diversity estimates from one million sequenced T cells were considered lower bounds and underestimates. Because profiling used bulk unsorted PBMCs, naive and antigen-experienced compartments could not be compared conclusively. Donor CMV infection status was unknown, potentially confounding age-related changes in expanded clonotypes.

This clonotype was seen a few times. Its antigen has not been determined. Within one base of it there is no much larger clone, and no base qualities were kept. Libraries were built with 5' RACE. The second PCR ran for about 6 to 12 cycles and used a J-beta primer mix along with a sample-barcoded 5' primer. A template-switch 5' adaptor carrying 12 random nucleotides introduced a unique molecular identifier onto each TCR beta cDNA molecule. Each sample yielded at least 2.5 million CDR3-containing paired-end reads. The Mint cDNA synthesis kit, primed by a TRBC-specific oligonucleotide, was used to synthesize first-strand cDNA from all RNA. Following uracil-DNA glycosylase treatment, all cDNA underwent a first 18-cycle PCR with the universal primers M1SS and BC2_uni_R. Processing in the source paper ran as follows. Normalization of each sample was performed by random selection of 1 million high-quality reads, each carrying a distinct molecular identifier. Reads sharing molecular identifiers were discarded rather than binned into consensus sequences. MiTCR, set to a Q25 quality threshold and the strictest error-elimination algorithm, was used for CDR3 identification, clonotype clustering and error correction. Lower-bound total TCR beta diversity was estimated with a nonparametric unseen species model using Euler transformation. The raw public reads went through TCRdb reprocessing: fastp at Q25, MiXCR clone calling, in-frame beta chains kept. Identical CDR3 protein sequences are pooled into one entry, listed with their most common genes and DNA. TCRdb's processing, not the authors' own work, is the source of the V and J calls. This sample is represented by 1.5 million to 2 million distinct CDR3 sequences; around 42% of them were singletons. The top ten hold 20% to 25% of the sample.

The approximately 41 donors, aged 6 to 90 years, were systemically healthy Caucasian individuals from Russia. Each donor gave ten milliliters of peripheral blood, collected into EDTA-treated Vacutainer tubes. Ficoll-Paque density-gradient centrifugation was used to isolate PBMCs, with at least 6.5 million per sample. Trizol reagent was used to extract total RNA from PBMCs, with at least 5 micrograms per sample. Naive CD45RAhigh/CD27high T cell percentages were measured by flow cytometry on a PBMC aliquot from every donor. Spanning cysteine to phenylalanine, the CDR3 consists of 14 amino acids. Left in the record is the CDR3 DNA by itself, 42 bases read in frame from the first base. The junction shows trimming of 2 bases on V and 1 base on J, plus 10 bases between the germline ends. For CDR1 and CDR2, the germline V gene lists SQVTM and ANQGSEA.

This sequence was found in a human donor in good health. The specimen was blood. The chain couples TRBV29-1 to TRBJ2-3; the D gene remains uncertain. The CDR3 reads CSVESDLGTDTQYF. The base sequence is TGCAGCGTTGAATCGGATTTGGGCACAGATACGCAGTATTTT.